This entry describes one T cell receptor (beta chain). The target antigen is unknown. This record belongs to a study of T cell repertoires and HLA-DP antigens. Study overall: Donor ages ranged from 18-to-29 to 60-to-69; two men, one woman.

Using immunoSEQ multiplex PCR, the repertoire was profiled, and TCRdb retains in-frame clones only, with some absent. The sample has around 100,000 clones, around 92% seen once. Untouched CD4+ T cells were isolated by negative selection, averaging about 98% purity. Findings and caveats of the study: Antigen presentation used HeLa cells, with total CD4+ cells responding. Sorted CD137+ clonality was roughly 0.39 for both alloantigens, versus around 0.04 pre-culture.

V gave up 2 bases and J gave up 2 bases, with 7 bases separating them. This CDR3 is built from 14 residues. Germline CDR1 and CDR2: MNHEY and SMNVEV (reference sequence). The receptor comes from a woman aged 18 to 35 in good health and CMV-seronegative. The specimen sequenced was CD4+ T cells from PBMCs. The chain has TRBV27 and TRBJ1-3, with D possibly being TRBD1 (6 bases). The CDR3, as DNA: TGTGCCAGCAGTTTAGGGGGCGCTGGAAACACCATATATTTT. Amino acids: CASSLGGAGNTIYF.